The clone carrying this T cell receptor (beta chain) was observed a few times. This specimen comes from a study of blood T cell repertoires in COVID-19. Study-level background: COVID-19 samples collected from the United States, Italy and Spain covered acute and convalescent phases.

Original processing methods: By means of reference gene primer amplification, nucleated cell counts were estimated. This table comes from immunoSEQ multiplex PCR, and its TCRdb copy is limited to in-frame clones, with some not included. V and J calls and clone size are copied from that table; D and trimming were computed from the DNA. The table shows about 260,000 clones, with 80% to 90% occurring only once. J gave up 7 bases and V 3 bases, and 13 bases lay outside the gene matches. The length of the CDR3 is 15 residues. CDR1 DFQATT and CDR2 SNEGSKA come from the germline V gene (reference sequence). The Seattle patients, enrolled during active infection, were followed longitudinally.

This TCR came from an older woman with COVID-19, enrolled during active disease. V usage is TRBV20-1 and J usage is TRBJ1-2; 8 bases align to TRBD1. Source material: peripheral blood. This CDR3 reads CSASIGQGTAGGYTF. Written as DNA, the CDR3 is TGCAGTGCTAGTATCGGACAGGGAACTGCAGGTGGCTACACCTTC.